Below, 32 T cell receptor beta chains from the same sample are listed, as sequenced in a study of tissue T cells after allogeneic stem cell transplantation. Time point specified: mouse harvest day 14 after allogeneic transplant. The graft held 10^6 splenic CD5+ T cells and 10^7 T-cell-depleted bone marrow cells. Some clones are missing from TCRdb's copy, which holds only in-frame ones; the method was immunoSEQ multiplex PCR. The sample records 6,500 to 8,000 clones, roughly 38% being singletons. The sample taken for sequencing was skin. Receptors originate from a female BALB/c mouse given C57BL/6 T cells with graft-versus-host disease after an allogeneic hematopoietic cell transplant.

By share of the sample, this clone is medium-sized. Genes and germline come from the mouse. Read data end 1 residue before the CDR3 end; the end is taken from the germline J gene. This sample includes further DNA sequences coding for the same CDR3. This chain connects TRBV1 to TRBJ1-2, with TRBD1 identical over 11 bases. This CDR3 has 15 amino acids. J gave up 2 bases and V 2 bases, and 1 base lay outside the gene matches. Germline values: CDR1 NSQYPW, CDR2 LRSPGD (reference sequence). CDR3 residues: CTCSARDRGNSDYTF. The CDR3 DNA, read in part, is TGCACCTGCAGTGCAAGGGACAGGGGGAACTCCGACTACACC.

Remarks on this clone: Genes and germline come from the mouse. The read terminates 1 residue ahead of where the CDR3 ends, so the germline J gene completes it. The chain links TRBV12-2 to TRBJ1-3; possibly TRBD1 for D (6 bases). Germline V gene lookup returns CDR1 SGHLS and CDR2 HYDKME. V was pared by 3 bases and J by 0 bases, with 11 bases between. CDR3 length: 15 amino acids. The CDR3 bases that were read are TGTGCCAGCTCTTACCGGGACAATTCTGGAAATACGCTCTAT. This translates into CASSYRDNSGNTLY. The full CDR3 sequence reads CASSYRDNSGNTLYF.

Comment on this clone: Gene names and germline match the mouse. The read terminates 1 residue ahead of where the CDR3 ends, so the germline J gene completes it. The chain uses TRBV13-3 and TRBJ2-5; TRBD1 is a possible D gene (6 bases). Trimming removed 3 bases from V and 0 bases from J, with 8 bases in between. The germline CDR1 and CDR2 sequences are NNHDY and SYVADS. This CDR3 is built from 14 residues. The part of the CDR3 DNA that was read is TGTGCCAGCAGTGGGGACACTAACCAAGACACCCAGTAC. Translation gives CASSGDTNQDTQY. The full CDR3 is CASSGDTNQDTQYF.

This clone was recorded a few times. Gene labels here are mouse ones. The read gets to within 1 residue of the CDR3 end, and the germline J gene fills in the rest. The V call is TRBV26, the J call TRBJ2-1, with D unresolved. The CDR3 length is 14 residues. Between the trimmed V and J ends, which lost 3 bases and 0 bases, there was a span of 6 bases. Germline CDR1 and CDR2: KGHPV and FQNQEV (reference sequence). The part of the CDR3 DNA that was read is TGTGCCAGCAGTCTACCACCTAACTATGCTGAGCAGTTC. It translates to CASSLPPNYAEQF. The whole CDR3 sequence is CASSLPPNYAEQFF.

Judged by abundance, this clone is medium-sized. These gene names are mouse names. The missing CDR3 end, 1 residue past where the read stops, is filled in from the germline J gene. This chain connects TRBV26 to TRBJ2-1, with 8 nucleotides matching TRBD2. With V trimmed by 0 bases and J by 5 bases, 0 bases remained unmatched. CDR1 is KGHPV, CDR2 FQNQEV, per germline (reference sequence). This CDR3 has 14 residues. The sequenced CDR3 bases are TGTGCCAGCAGTCTGTCCTGGGGGGATGCTGAGCAGTTC. Protein: CASSLSWGDAEQF. The CDR3 in its entirety is CASSLSWGDAEQFF. Full variable domain (rest looked up from reference TRBV26 and TRBJ2-1): NSKVIQTPRYLVKGQGQKAKMRCIPEKGHPVVFWYQQNKNNEFKFLINFQNQEVLQQIDMTEKRFSAECPSNSPCSLEIQSSEAGDSALYLCASSLSWGDAEQFFGPGTRLTVL.

This clone was counted between two and nine times. The gene names here belong to mouse. Sequencing ends 1 residue short of the CDR3 end; the germline J gene provides the rest. V gene TRBV26 combines with J gene TRBJ2-2, with TRBD2 matching 11 bases. Looked up from germline, CDR1 is KGHPV and CDR2 is FQNQEV (reference sequence). Germline trimming cut 3 bases from V and 2 bases from J; bases unmatched to any gene: 2. This CDR3 has 16 amino acids. CDR3: CASSLDWGGNTGQLYF. CDR3 DNA (partial): TGTGCCAGCAGTCTCGACTGGGGGGGGAACACCGGGCAGCTCTAC.

This clone was seen only a few times. Mouse germline and gene names are used. The sequence runs out 1 residue before the end of the CDR3; the remainder is reconstructed from the germline J gene. The chain links TRBV26 to TRBJ2-5; 9 bases align to TRBD1. CDR1 KGHPV and CDR2 FQNQEV come from the germline V gene (reference sequence). With V trimmed by 6 bases and J by 6 bases, 4 bases remained unmatched. The CDR3 has 13 residues. The part of the CDR3 DNA that was read is TGTGCCAGCAGCCCGACAGGGGGGGACACCCAGTAC. Residues: CASSPTGGDTQY. The full-length CDR3 reads as CASSPTGGDTQYF.

Concerning this clone itself: Gene names are the mouse ones. The sequenced fragment ends 1 residue before the CDR3 boundary, so the rest is inferred from the germline J gene. The V gene is TRBV5, the J gene TRBJ1-1, with a tentative D call TRBD1 (6 bases). CDR3 length equals 15 residues. In germline, CDR1 is LGHNA, CDR2 YNLKQL (reference sequence). V lost 0 bases and J lost 0, with 8 bases in between. The sequenced part of the CDR3 DNA is TGTGCCAGCAGCCAAGATTGGACAGCAAACACAGAAGTCTTC. It specifies CASSQDWTANTEVF. The CDR3, in full, reads CASSQDWTANTEVFF.

This clone is judged medium-sized. Genes and germline come from the mouse. The missing CDR3 end, 1 residue past where the read stops, is filled in from the germline J gene. The chain carries TRBV13-3 and TRBJ2-7; 8 bases line up with TRBD1. CDR3 length: 13 amino acids. Germline values: CDR1 NNHDY, CDR2 SYVADS. V was pared by 2 bases and J by 4 bases, with 2 bases of the junction left unmatched. CDR3 bases read: TGTGCCAGCAGTGAGGACAGGGATTATGAACAGTAC. Its translation is CASSEDRDYEQY. The CDR3 in its entirety is CASSEDRDYEQYF.

This clone is deemed medium-sized. The listed genes are named as in mouse. From the germline J gene comes the end of the CDR3, since the read stops 1 residue before it. The rearrangement uses TRBV15 and TRBJ1-2; TRBD1 is a possible D gene (6 bases). Looked up from germline, CDR1 is SGHND and CDR2 is FRSKSL. Trimming removed 4 bases from V and 0 bases from J, with 9 bases in between. The CDR3 length is 14 residues. CDR3 DNA (partial): TGTGCCAGCAGTTGTACAGGGTCAAACTCCGACTACACC. Translated, it gives CASSCTGSNSDYT. The CDR3 in its entirety is CASSCTGSNSDYTF.

As for this clone: Mouse gene names and germline throughout. The read terminates 1 residue before the CDR3 end, so the remaining end is supplied by the germline J gene. The V and J genes are TRBV3 and TRBJ1-4, with TRBD1 matching 8 bases. J lost 3 bases, V lost 6 bases, and 3 bases had no gene match. The CDR3 length is 14 residues. Per the germline V gene, CDR1 is SNHLY and CDR2 is FYNGKV (reference sequence). Partial CDR3 DNA: TGTGCCAGCAGAAGACAGGGGACCAACGAAAGATTATTT. This gives the protein CASRRQGTNERLF. The full CDR3 protein reads CASRRQGTNERLFF.

Regarding this clone: Genes here carry mouse names. The read gets to within 1 residue of the CDR3 end, and the germline J gene fills in the rest. The rearrangement links TRBV12-2 to TRBJ2-5; D is uncertain. The CDR3 totals 14 residues. From germline, CDR1 is SGHLS and CDR2 HYDKME. Deletions cut 1 base from V and 0 bases from J, with 7 bases between. This CDR3 is CASSLGINQDTQYF. CDR3 DNA, as far as it was read: TGTGCCAGCTCTCTGGGGATTAACCAAGACACCCAGTAC.

This clone was recorded a few times. Genes here carry mouse names. Read sequence stops 1 residue before the CDR3 end, and the germline J gene provides the missing end. The same CDR3 can be traced to other DNA sequences in this sample. This sequence joins TRBV26 and TRBJ1-1, with D hard to call. V was trimmed by 2 bases and J by 0 bases, leaving 7 bases between them. CDR1 and CDR2 (germline): KGHPV, FQNQEV (reference sequence). The CDR3 runs 14 residues. The part of the CDR3 DNA that was read is TGTGCCAGCAGTCTGCTCACTGCAAACACAGAAGTCTTC. It codes for CASSLLTANTEVF. The entire CDR3 sequence reads CASSLLTANTEVFF. Complete variable domain (other parts from reference TRBV26 and TRBJ1-1): NSKVIQTPRYLVKGQGQKAKMRCIPEKGHPVVFWYQQNKNNEFKFLINFQNQEVLQQIDMTEKRFSAECPSNSPCSLEIQSSEAGDSALYLCASSLLTANTEVFFGKGTRLTVV.

Note on this clone: Genes and germline come from the mouse. Sequencing ends 1 residue short of the CDR3 end; the germline J gene provides the rest. The chain combines TRBV3 with TRBJ2-2; D gene unclear. The CDR3 loop spans 14 amino acids. Trimming shortened V by 0 bases and J by 3 bases, and 5 bases separated the two germline ends. Per germline, CDR1 SNHLY and CDR2 FYNGKV (reference sequence). The sequenced CDR3 bases are TGTGCCAGCAGCTTAGCGCCGGACACCGGGCAGCTCTAC. It is translated as CASSLAPDTGQLY. The whole CDR3 sequence is CASSLAPDTGQLYF.

On this clone itself: The junction and the germline gene differ at one end; a read error may be behind it. Mouse gene names and germline throughout. With the read ending 1 residue before the CDR3 end, the germline J gene is used to fill in that end. The V gene is TRBV13-3, the J gene TRBJ2-7, with D unclear. The CDR3 has 13 amino acids. Germline CDR1 is NNHDY and CDR2 is SYVADS. CDR3 DNA, as far as it was read: TGTGCCAGCGGTGATGAAATCCTGGATGAACAGTAC. It specifies CASGDEILDEQY. The complete CDR3 protein is CASGDEILDEQYF.

This clone was seen more than once but under ten times. Mouse names are used for the genes. The CDR3 end falls 1 residue outside the read, so it is completed with the germline J gene. The chain carries TRBV13-2 and TRBJ1-1; D not resolved. Trimming cost V 0 bases and J 8 bases, with 5 bases left between them. CDR1 is NNHNN, CDR2 SYGAGS, per germline (reference sequence). This CDR3 has 11 amino acids. CDR3 sequence: CASGDAGEVFF. CDR3 bases read: TGTGCCAGCGGTGATGCAGGCGAAGTCTTC.

This clone is medium-sized within its sample. Here the gene names and germline are mouse. With the read ending 1 residue before the CDR3 end, the germline J gene is used to fill in that end. This chain links TRBV15 with TRBJ1-4; TRBD1 matches at 8 bases. V lost 4 bases, J lost 0 bases, and 1 base stayed unmatched. The length of the CDR3 is 15 residues. The germline V gene encodes CDR1 SGHND and CDR2 FRSKSL. CDR3 protein: CASSSGQVSNERLFF. CDR3 DNA (partial): TGTGCCAGCAGTTCGGGACAGGTTTCCAACGAAAGATTATTT. Looking up the rest from reference TRBV15 and TRBJ1-4 gives the full variable domain: DAGVTQTPRHEVAEKGQTIILKCEPVSGHNDLFWYRQTKIQGLELLSYFRSKSLMEDGGAFKDRFKAEMLNSSFSTLKIQPTEPKDSAVYLCASSSGQVSNERLFFGHGTKLSVL.

This clone is labeled as medium-sized. The gene symbols are mouse symbols. The sequence runs out 1 residue before the end of the CDR3; the remainder is reconstructed from the germline J gene. V and J are TRBV26 and TRBJ1-4, with TRBD1 matching 9 bases. Germline CDR1 and CDR2: KGHPV and FQNQEV (reference sequence). CDR3 length: 16 amino acids. Trimming took 6 bases from V and 5 from J; bases not matched to a gene: 10. This CDR3 is CASRSSGTGWNERLFF. CDR3 DNA, as far as it was read: TGTGCCAGCAGATCCTCCGGGACAGGGTGGAACGAAAGATTATTT.

This clone occurred once. Gene names and germline match the mouse. Sequencing ends 1 residue short of the CDR3 end; the germline J gene provides the rest. The sample carries other DNA sequences with the same CDR3. The chain combines TRBV26 with TRBJ2-4; the match to TRBD1 covers 9 bases. Trimming removed 6 bases from V and 3 bases from J; junction bases left unmatched: 1. Germline V lookup: CDR1 KGHPV, CDR2 FQNQEV (reference sequence). This CDR3 comprises 13 residues. CDR3 protein: CASRGQGQNTLYF. CDR3 bases read: TGTGCCAGCAGAGGACAGGGGCAAAACACCTTGTAC.

In this sample, this clone turned up a few times. The genes and germline here are from mouse. The read ends 1 residue before the CDR3 terminus; that terminus is restored from the germline J gene. This sequence joins TRBV26 and TRBJ2-2; TRBD1 matches at 8 bases. CDR1 is KGHPV and CDR2 is FQNQEV in the germline V gene (reference sequence). Trimming removed 4 bases from V and 6 bases from J; junction bases left unmatched: 4. The CDR3 consists of 14 residues. CDR3 residues: CASSPQGAAGQLYF. CDR3 DNA (partial): TGTGCCAGCAGTCCTCAGGGGGCTGCCGGGCAGCTCTAC.

About this clone: The gene symbols are mouse symbols. This sample includes further DNA sequences coding for the same CDR3. CDR3 amino acids: CASSLPGKNTLYF. The part of the CDR3 DNA that was read is TGTGCCAGCAGTCTGCCAGGGAAGAACACCTTGTAC. This chain joins TRBV26 and TRBJ2-4, with D possibly matching TRBD1 (5 bases). The read comes to an end 1 residue before the CDR3 does, leaving the germline J gene to fill in the end. This CDR3 contains 13 residues. The germline gives CDR1 KGHPV, CDR2 FQNQEV (reference sequence). V was shortened by 2 bases and J by 6 bases, with 9 bases between the two germline ends. The whole variable domain, remainder taken from reference TRBV26 and TRBJ2-4, is NSKVIQTPRYLVKGQGQKAKMRCIPEKGHPVVFWYQQNKNNEFKFLINFQNQEVLQQIDMTEKRFSAECPSNSPCSLEIQSSEAGDSALYLCASSLPGKNTLYFGAGTRLSVL.

This clone is labeled medium-sized (0.01 to 0.1%). These gene names are mouse names. The read falls 1 residue short of the CDR3 end, and the missing part is taken from the germline J gene. The genes are TRBV23 and TRBJ1-2; TRBD1 was called by the table and not checked on the DNA. The CDR3 runs 13 residues. Germline V gene lookup returns CDR1 KGHTA and CDR2 FQNQQP. CDR3 protein: CSSSQAGVSDYTF. CDR3 DNA, as far as it was read: TGCTCCAGCAGTCAAGCAGGGGTCTCCGACTACACC.

Comments on this clone: Mouse germline and gene names are used. The sequence runs out 1 residue before the end of the CDR3; the remainder is reconstructed from the germline J gene. The gene calls are TRBV5 and TRBJ2-5, with D perhaps matching TRBD1 (7 bases). CDR1 LGHNA and CDR2 YNLKQL come from the germline V gene (reference sequence). V was shortened by 4 bases and J by 6 bases, with 17 bases between the two germline ends. This CDR3 contains 15 residues. This CDR3 reads CASSPRQGGGDTQYF. CDR3 DNA (partial): TGTGCCAGCAGCCCCCGACAGGGAGGGGGGGACACCCAGTAC.

A remark on this clone: Mouse gene names apply. The CDR3 is cut off 1 residue early in the read; its end comes from the germline J gene. V usage is TRBV26 and J usage is TRBJ2-5; D not resolved. CDR3 length: 11 amino acids. Germline V CDR1 and CDR2: KGHPV, FQNQEV (reference sequence). Between the trimmed V and J ends, which lost 5 bases and 5 bases, there was a span of 5 bases. The sequenced CDR3 bases are TGTGCCAGCAGTTTCAGAGACACCCAGTAC. This codes for CASSFRDTQY. The CDR3 in full is CASSFRDTQYF.

Regarding this clone: All gene names here are mouse names. The sequenced fragment ends 1 residue before the CDR3 boundary, so the rest is inferred from the germline J gene. This sequence joins TRBV26 and TRBJ1-6; D is perhaps TRBD1 (5 bases). TRBJ1-6 is noted as an ORF with a role that remains uncertain. This CDR3 has 15 amino acids. The V gene's germline CDR1 is KGHPV and CDR2 FQNQEV (reference sequence). Trimming pared 4 bases from V and 0 bases from J, leaving 7 bases between. CDR3 sequence reads: CASSPTDSYNSPLYF. The covered CDR3 bases are TGTGCCAGCAGTCCGACAGATTCCTATAATTCGCCCCTCTAC.

A note on this clone: Gene names and germline refer to mouse. Read sequence stops 1 residue before the CDR3 end, and the germline J gene provides the missing end. The J gene is TRBJ1-6, the V gene TRBV5, with 7 bases identical to TRBD1. TRBJ1-6 is given ORF status, its function remaining uncertain. Per germline, CDR1 LGHNA and CDR2 YNLKQL (reference sequence). V shed 4 bases and J 7 bases; nucleotides not matched to a gene: 7. The CDR3 has 15 residues. CDR3: CASSLTGAGNSPLYF. Partial CDR3 DNA: TGTGCCAGCAGCCTCACAGGGGCGGGGAATTCGCCCCTCTAC.

Points on this clone: Genes and germline come from the mouse. The read is 1 residue too short to cover the CDR3 end, so that end is filled in from the germline J gene. The V gene is TRBV29, the J gene TRBJ1-1; tentatively, D is TRBD1 (5 bases). Germline V lookup: CDR1 MSHET, CDR2 SYDVDS. Trimming cost V 3 bases and J 0 bases, with 8 bases left between them. The CDR3 is made up of 14 amino acids. The CDR3 bases that were read are TGTGCTAGCAGTTTGGGGGTTGCAAACACAGAAGTCTTC. It codes for CASSLGVANTEVF. The complete CDR3 reads CASSLGVANTEVFF. The entire variable domain, with the rest obtained from reference TRBV29 and TRBJ1-1, is as follows: DMKVTQMPRYLIKRMGENVLLECGQDMSHETMYWYRQDPGLGLQLIYISYDVDSNSEGDIPKGYRVSRKKREHFSLILDSAKTNQTSVYFCASSLGVANTEVFFGKGTRLTVV.

With regard to this clone: Germline and genes here are mouse. The CDR3 extends 1 residue past the end of the read, so its final part is completed from the germline J gene. This chain links TRBV23 with TRBJ2-3; the table's TRBD2 call for D was not verified on the DNA. CDR3 length equals 13 residues. The germline V gene encodes CDR1 KGHTA and CDR2 FQNQQP. The CDR3 spells CSSSQWSAETLYF. CDR3 DNA, as far as it was read: TGCTCCAGCAGTCAGTGGAGTGCAGAAACGCTGTAT.

About this clone itself: These gene names are mouse names. Incomplete CDR3 DNA: TGTGCCAGCAGTCTCCCCGTTGGTGCAGAAACGCTGTAT. Translated, it gives CASSLPVGAETLY. The full CDR3 protein is CASSLPVGAETLYF. The V and J genes are TRBV24 and TRBJ2-3; D remains ambiguous. Read sequence stops 1 residue before the CDR3 end, and the germline J gene provides the missing end. Germline V lookup: CDR1 KGHTA, CDR2 FRNEEI. V was cut by 3 bases and J by 1 base, with 8 bases left in between. The CDR3 sequence is 14 residues long.

This clone was seen only a few times. The gene names given are mouse names. Sequencing ends 1 residue short of the CDR3 end; the germline J gene provides the rest. The rearrangement uses TRBV23 and TRBJ1-2. Germline lookup yields CDR1 KGHTA and CDR2 FQNQQP. CDR3 length: 16 amino acids. This chain's CDR3 is CSSSPIGGAANSDYTF. CDR3 bases read: TGCTCCAGCAGTCCAATCGGGGGGGCTGCAAACTCCGACTACACC.

Turning to this clone: Gene and germline names: mouse. The read ends 1 residue early relative to the CDR3; the germline J gene fills the gap. In the same sample, other DNA sequences code for this CDR3. The chain carries TRBV26 and TRBJ1-1; D is perhaps TRBD1 (6 bases). This CDR3 region has 14 residues. Germline CDR1 and CDR2: KGHPV and FQNQEV (reference sequence). The ends were cut back, 3 bases at V and 1 base at J, with 9 bases in the middle. The part of the CDR3 DNA that was read is TGTGCCAGCAGTCTTGAGACAGGGAACACAGAAGTCTTC. Translated: CASSLETGNTEVF. The CDR3 in full is CASSLETGNTEVFF.

A word on this clone: Gene names are the mouse ones. The read finishes 1 residue shy of the CDR3 end, and the germline J gene is used to complete it. This chain joins TRBV16 and TRBJ2-3; 8 bases fit TRBD1. Trimming at V came to 2 bases and at J to 2 bases, leaving 0 bases not matched to a gene. CDR3 length: 14 residues. CDR1 SGHSA and CDR2 FRNQAP come from the germline V gene. CDR3 in amino acids: CASSLQGAAETLYF. The CDR3 bases that were read are TGTGCAAGCAGCTTACAGGGGGCTGCAGAAACGCTGTAT.